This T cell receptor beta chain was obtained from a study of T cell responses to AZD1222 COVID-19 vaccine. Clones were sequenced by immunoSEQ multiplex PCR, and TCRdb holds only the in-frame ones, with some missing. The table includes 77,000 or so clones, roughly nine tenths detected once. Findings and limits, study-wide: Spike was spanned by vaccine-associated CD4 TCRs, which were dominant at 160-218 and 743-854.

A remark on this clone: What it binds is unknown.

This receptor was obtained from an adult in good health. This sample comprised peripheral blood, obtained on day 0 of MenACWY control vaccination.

The CDR3 loop is CASSPSGDNTGELFF. DNA for the CDR3: TGTGCCAGCAGCCCTAGCGGGGACAACACCGGGGAGCTGTTTTTT. This chain uses TRBV6-4 with TRBJ2-2, with 9 bases that match TRBD2. Trimming at V came to 6 bases and at J to 2 bases, leaving 4 bases not matched to a gene. This CDR3 spans 15 amino acids. Germline values: CDR1 MRHNA, CDR2 SNTAGT.